One and the same sample provided the 14 T cell receptor beta chains below, sequenced in a study of response to subunit inactivated influenza vaccine. TCRdb called the RT-PCR reads again in MiXCR, with one record for every CDR3 protein. The table records 500,000 to 750,000 distinct CDR3 sequences, 14% of them present only once. The sample was PBMCs from blood, taken 12 days after vaccination. These receptors all stem from a man aged 45 to 65 who received an inactivated influenza vaccine.

This rearrangement joins TRBV6-1 to TRBJ2-1, with D perhaps TRBD1 or TRBD2 (5 bases each). The germline V and J ends were trimmed by 0 bases and 6 bases, with 12 bases remaining between them. CDR1 is MNHNS and CDR2 is SASEGT in the germline V gene. The CDR3 length is 15 residues. CDR3 loop: CASSEAWGIGNEQFF. CDR3 bases: TGTGCCAGCAGTGAAGCGTGGGGGATAGGCAATGAGCAGTTCTTC.

This chain uses TRBV18 with TRBJ2-7, with 7 bases matching TRBD2. V lost 4 bases, J lost 6 bases, and 15 bases stayed unmatched. The germline V gene encodes CDR1 KGHSH and CDR2 LQKENI. This CDR3 is 16 amino acids long. CDR3 DNA sequence: TGTGCCAGCTCACAATCCGTAGCGGGCGGGGCCAGCGAGCAGTACTTC. This translates into CASSQSVAGGASEQYF.

The CDR3 protein is CASSLRTTPSYEQYF. CDR3 sequence (DNA): TGTGCCAGCAGCTTAAGGACTACTCCCTCCTACGAGCAGTACTTC. The chain links TRBV7-2 to TRBJ2-7; TRBD2 is a possible D gene (6 bases). This CDR3 is built from 15 residues. V lost 2 bases and J 0 bases, leaving 11 bases between the germline ends. Germline CDR1 reads SGHTA; CDR2 reads FQGNSA.

This clonotype was detected only a few times. The V call is TRBV27, the J call TRBJ2-1; 7 bases are a match to TRBD2. The V gene's germline CDR1 is MNHEY and CDR2 SMNVEV (reference sequence). V trimming: 0 bases; J trimming: 9 bases; junction bases outside the gene matches: 8. The CDR3 covers 15 residues. CDR3 sequence: CASSLSGGAPGEQFF. For the CDR3, the DNA is TGTGCCAGCAGTTTATCGGGAGGGGCTCCGGGTGAGCAGTTCTTC.

The rearrangement links TRBV3-1 to TRBJ2-2; 7 bases fit TRBD1. Per the germline V gene, CDR1 is LGHDT and CDR2 is YNNKEL (reference sequence). CDR3 length: 18 amino acids. V shed 3 bases, J shed 3 bases, and the junction held 13 bases outside the gene matches. The CDR3 sequence: CASSHKPIDRVDTGELFF. CDR3 nucleotides: TGTGCCAGCAGCCACAAACCGATAGACAGGGTGGACACCGGGGAGCTGTTTTTT.

This clonotype was picked up many times. The CDR3 DNA reads as TGTGCCAGCAGCTTAGACAGGCTAGCCAAAAACATTCAGTACTTC. It yields the protein CASSLDRLAKNIQYF. The chain combines TRBV7-2 with TRBJ2-4, with a possible D match to TRBD1 (5 bases). CDR1 is SGHTA, CDR2 FQGNSA, per germline. The length of the CDR3 is 15 residues. V dropped 1 base and J dropped 0 bases, with 7 bases sitting between them.

This clonotype came up a few times. This chain links TRBV20-1 with TRBJ2-1; 11 bases align to TRBD1. The germline gives CDR1 DFQATT, CDR2 SNEGSKA (reference sequence). The CDR3 spans 13 residues. The CDR3 sequence: CSPGQGVLTEQFF. The DNA of the CDR3 is TGCAGCCCGGGACAGGGGGTATTGACTGAGCAGTTCTTC.

This clonotype was seen more than once but under ten times. The chain links TRBV20-1 to TRBJ2-1; D possibly corresponds to TRBD1 (7 bases). The germline CDR1 and CDR2 sequences are DFQATT and SNEGSKA (reference sequence). The CDR3 is made up of 15 amino acids. Trimming cost V 6 bases and J 3 bases, with 18 bases left between them. For the CDR3, the DNA is TGCAGTGCCAGGGGGTGGGCGCGGGACTACAATGAGCAGTTCTTC. Protein product: CSARGWARDYNEQFF.

This chain joins TRBV19 and TRBJ2-1; 11 bases map to TRBD2. With 9 bases clipped from V and 1 base from J, the junction kept 5 bases outside the gene matches. Germline lookup yields CDR1 LNHDA and CDR2 SQIVND (reference sequence). This CDR3 has 15 residues. The CDR3 DNA reads as TGTGCCAGCCTTCCTAGCGGGAGGTCCTACAATGAGCAGTTCTTC. Encoded protein: CASLPSGRSYNEQFF.

The chain joins TRBV5-1 to TRBJ2-5; D gene unclear. This CDR3 has 15 residues. CDR1 is SGHRS and CDR2 is YFSETQ in the germline V gene. V was clipped by 3 bases and J by 3 bases, with 15 bases between them. Written as DNA, the CDR3 is TGCGCCAGCAGCTCACCGACGACGGTGAAAGAGACCCAGTACTTC. Encoded protein: CASSSPTTVKETQYF.

The rearrangement links TRBV6-1 to TRBJ2-1, with TRBD2 identical over 11 bases. This CDR3 has 15 amino acids. The junction had 7 bases not matched to a gene; V was cut back by 5 bases and J by 7 bases. The germline CDR1 and CDR2 sequences are MNHNS and SASEGT. CDR3 protein: CASSMGTSGRNEQFF. The DNA of the CDR3 is TGTGCCAGCAGTATGGGGACTAGCGGAAGAAATGAGCAGTTCTTC.

This chain joins TRBV10-3 and TRBJ2-7; unclear D gene. Looked up from germline, CDR1 is ENHRY and CDR2 is SYGVKD. V lost 3 bases, J lost 2 bases, and 8 bases lay in between. The CDR3 has 13 amino acids. CDR3 DNA sequence: TGTGCCATCAGTGACGACGAGACCTACGAGCAGTACTTC. Translation: CAISDDETYEQYF.

The rearrangement uses TRBV29-1 and TRBJ2-3, with a weak D call TRBD1 (6 bases). The CDR3 spans 16 residues. Germline values: CDR1 SQVTM, CDR2 ANQGSEA. Trimming left V 3 bases short and J 2 bases short, with 18 bases between. The CDR3 sequence is CSVDSPGRTATDTQYF. The CDR3 bases are TGCAGCGTTGATTCCCCCGGCCGGACAGCCACAGATACGCAGTATTTT.

This sequence joins TRBV15 and TRBJ2-1, with 11 bases matching TRBD2. Germline CDR1 and CDR2: LNHNV and YYDKDF (reference sequence). The CDR3 totals 16 residues. The trim removed 0 bases at V and 8 bases at J, leaving 6 bases unmatched. The CDR3 DNA reads as TGTGCCACCAGCAGAGAAGGACTAGCGGGTCGCCATGAGCAGTTCTTC. Translating it yields CATSREGLAGRHEQFF.